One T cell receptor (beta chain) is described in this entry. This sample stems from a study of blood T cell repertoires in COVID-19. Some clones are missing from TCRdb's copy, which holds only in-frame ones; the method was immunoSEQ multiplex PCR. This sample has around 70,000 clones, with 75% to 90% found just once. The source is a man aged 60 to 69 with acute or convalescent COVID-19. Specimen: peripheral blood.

CDR3 sequence reads: CASSESRGRTEAFF. The CDR3 DNA reads TGTGCCAGCAGTGAATCTAGGGGGCGGACTGAAGCTTTCTTT. The J gene is TRBJ1-1, the V gene TRBV6-1; 7 bases map to TRBD1. V was pared by 2 bases and J by 5 bases, with 5 bases of the junction left unmatched. Looked up from germline, CDR1 is MNHNS and CDR2 is SASEGT. The CDR3 runs 14 residues.